These 21 T cell receptor beta chains originate from one sample sequenced in a study of cytomegalovirus exposure and HLA in healthy donors. Researchers ran the PCR with 60 Vbeta and 13 Jbeta primers. TCRdb keeps only in-frame clones here, not all; method: immunoSEQ multiplex PCR. The repertoire holds approximately 100,000 clones, with 65% to 80% as singletons. Sequences were obtained from PBMCs. Receptors were obtained from a female donor in good health and CMV-seropositive.

V gene TRBV29-1 combines with J gene TRBJ1-1; no clear D. Germline CDR1 is SQVTM and CDR2 is ANQGSEA. The CDR3 spans 13 residues. V gave up 7 bases and J gave up 3 bases, with 15 bases separating them. CDR3 residues: CSAARSLDTEAFF. CDR3 bases: TGCAGCGCCGCGCGGAGTCTCGACACTGAAGCTTTCTTT.

The genes are TRBV18 and TRBJ1-1; TRBD1 aligns across 12 bases. The CDR3 totals 17 residues. The germline gives CDR1 KGHSH, CDR2 LQKENI. V lost 8 bases and J lost 1; bases outside the gene matches: 11. The chain's CDR3 is CASTMGQGASQNTEAFF. CDR3 sequence (DNA): TGTGCCAGCACTATGGGACAGGGGGCATCCCAGAACACTGAAGCTTTCTTT.

The chain combines TRBV15 with TRBJ1-2, with TRBD1 as a possible D gene (5 bases). V shed 0 bases and J shed 4 bases, with 15 bases lying between them. The CDR3 sequence is 16 residues long. From germline, CDR1 is LNHNV and CDR2 YYDKDF (reference sequence). This chain's CDR3 is CATSRDLQGYIYGYTF. DNA of the CDR3: TGTGCCACCAGCAGAGATCTGCAGGGATATATCTATGGCTACACCTTC.

There are a few counts of this clone. The rearrangement uses TRBV28 and TRBJ1-5, with D tentatively TRBD1 (5 bases). V was shortened by 5 bases and J by 4 bases, with 15 bases between the two germline ends. CDR1 and CDR2 from the germline V gene are MDHEN and SYDVKM. The CDR3 contains 15 residues. The CDR3 here is CASSRGTWLNQPQHF. The CDR3 DNA follows: TGTGCCAGCAGTCGGGGGACTTGGCTAAATCAGCCCCAGCATTTT.

The chain has TRBV14 and TRBJ2-7; a weak D match, TRBD1 (5 bases). The CDR3 sequence is 16 residues long. Trimming removed 0 bases from V and 0 bases from J, with 12 bases in between. Germline CDR1 is SGHDN and CDR2 is FVKESK. The CDR3 here is CASSQEWGRLSYEQYF. CDR3 DNA sequence: TGTGCCAGCAGCCAAGAGTGGGGCCGCCTCTCCTACGAGCAGTACTTC.

The chain employs TRBV7-3 and TRBJ1-5; D is ambiguous. Between the trimmed V and J ends, which lost 2 bases and 7 bases, there was a span of 12 bases. The CDR3 totals 14 residues. Germline lookup yields CDR1 SGHTA and CDR2 FQGTGA. The CDR3 protein is CASSLRGKAQPQHF. In DNA form, the CDR3 reads TGTGCCAGCAGCTTACGGGGAAAGGCCCAGCCCCAGCATTTT.

CDR3 sequence reads: CASSQAPTSGALTDTQYF. The CDR3, as DNA: TGCGCCAGCAGCCAAGCCCCCACTAGCGGGGCCCTCACAGATACGCAGTATTTT. The chain uses TRBV4-1 and TRBJ2-3; 10 bases line up with TRBD2. The CDR3 consists of 18 residues. Germline V gene data show CDR1 as MGHRA and CDR2 as YSYEKL. After removal of 1 base from V and 2 bases from J, the junction contained 9 bases not matched to a gene.

This clone has a handful of counts. This sequence joins TRBV2 and TRBJ1-1, with TRBD1 identical over 7 bases. In germline, CDR1 is SNHLY, CDR2 FYNNEI. V lost 9 bases, J lost 0 bases, and 1 base stayed unmatched. This CDR3 spans 12 amino acids. The CDR3 reads CARGQMNTEAFF. As DNA, the CDR3 is TGTGCCAGGGGACAGATGAACACTGAAGCTTTCTTT.

The rearrangement joins TRBV28 to TRBJ2-1; D is perhaps TRBD2 (6 bases). The ends were cut back, 6 bases at V and 8 bases at J, with 17 bases in the middle. This CDR3 comprises 14 residues. CDR1 and CDR2 (germline): MDHEN, SYDVKM. CDR3 nucleotides: TGTGCCAGCAGCCCCCGGGGGAGAGACTATGAGCAGTTCTTC. Encoded protein: CASSPRGRDYEQFF.

DNA of the CDR3: TGTGCCAGCAGCAAGGGACAGGGAGCAAATTCACCCCTCCACTTT. This encodes CASSKGQGANSPLHF. V gene TRBV5-4 combines with J gene TRBJ1-6, with 9 bases fitting TRBD1. J lost 7 bases, V lost 4 bases, and 6 bases had no gene match. There are 15 residues in the CDR3. The germline V gene encodes CDR1 SGHNT and CDR2 YYREEE (reference sequence).

Concerning this clone itself: An end of the junction differs from the germline gene, which may be a read error. The chain is built from TRBV7-7 and TRBJ2-5, with 7 bases fitting TRBD1. The CDR3 is 16 amino acids. CDR1 is SSHAT and CDR2 is FNYEAQ in the germline V gene (reference sequence). The DNA for the CDR3 is TGTGCTAGCAGCCTTAGACAGGGCCTTGGCCAAGAGACCCAGTACTTC. Residues: CASSLRQGLGQETQYF.

The gene calls are TRBV5-6 and TRBJ2-7, with a possible D match to TRBD1 (5 bases). This CDR3 spans 14 amino acids. Per the germline V gene, CDR1 is SGHDT and CDR2 is YYEEEE. V dropped 1 base and J dropped 0 bases, with 8 bases sitting between them. Here the CDR3 DNA reads TGTGCCAGCAGCTTGTCCAGGGTCTCCTACGAGCAGTACTTC. Protein product: CASSLSRVSYEQYF. Based on the CDR3 plus reference TRBV5-6 and TRBJ2-7, the full variable domain is DAGVTQSPTHLIKTRGQQVTLRCSPKSGHDTVSWYQQALGQGPQFIFQYYEEEERQRGNFPDRFSGHQFPNYSSELNVNALLLGDSALYLCASSLSRVSYEQYFGPGTRLTVT.

The chain links TRBV28 to TRBJ1-2, with TRBD1 matching over 7 bases. The ends lost 4 bases at V and 6 bases at J; junction bases unmatched: 17. The CDR3 totals 17 residues. Germline V gene sequence: CDR1 MDHEN, CDR2 SYDVKM. The CDR3 protein is CASSSPRDSLRGDGYTF. The DNA for the CDR3 is TGTGCCAGCAGTTCGCCGAGGGACAGTTTAAGGGGTGATGGCTACACCTTC.

Here the CDR3 reads CAWVLAGTYEQYF. In DNA form, the CDR3 reads TGTGCCTGGGTACTAGCGGGGACCTACGAGCAGTACTTC. The chain links TRBV30 to TRBJ2-7, with TRBD2 identical over 10 bases. CDR3 length: 13 amino acids. CDR1 is GTSNPN, CDR2 SVGIG, per germline (reference sequence). V dropped 5 bases and J dropped 2; count of bases not matched to a gene: 3. Full variable domain (missing parts from reference TRBV30 and TRBJ2-7): SQTIHQWPATLVQPVGSPLSLECTVEGTSNPNLYWYRQAAGRGLQLLFYSVGIGQISSEVPQNLSASRPQDRQFILSSKKLLLSDSGFYLCAWVLAGTYEQYFGPGTRLTVT.

The chain carries TRBV27 and TRBJ2-1, with TRBD2 identical over 16 bases. The junction had 1 base not matched to a gene; V was cut back by 6 bases and J by 2 bases. Germline assignment: CDR1 MNHEY and CDR2 SMNVEV (reference sequence). This CDR3 is built from 16 residues. The CDR3 sequence: CASRGLAGGPYNEQFF. The CDR3 nucleotides read TGTGCCAGCAGGGGACTAGCGGGGGGGCCCTACAATGAGCAGTTCTTC.

The V gene is TRBV28, the J gene TRBJ2-7; 8 bases match TRBD2. This CDR3 is 15 amino acids long. Per the germline V gene, CDR1 is MDHEN and CDR2 is SYDVKM. The J segment lost 6 bases and the V segment lost 5 bases, leaving 12 bases of the junction unmatched. CDR3: CASSTQSGSVGEQYF. CDR3 nucleotide sequence: TGTGCCAGCAGTACCCAGAGCGGGAGTGTGGGCGAGCAGTACTTC.

The chain links TRBV7-9 to TRBJ1-3, with D tentatively TRBD1 (6 bases). Trimming stripped 1 base from V and 6 bases from J, with 10 bases between. Germline V gives CDR1 SEHNR, CDR2 FQNEAQ (reference sequence). This CDR3 is built from 14 residues. CDR3 coding DNA: TGTGCCAGCAGCTTAGTGGGACAACTAAACACCATATATTTT. Translating it yields CASSLVGQLNTIYF.

The genes are TRBV29-1 and TRBJ1-1; D possibly corresponds to TRBD1 (6 bases). There are 12 residues in the CDR3. V was cut by 7 bases and J by 1 base, with 10 bases left in between. CDR1 is SQVTM and CDR2 is ANQGSEA in the germline V gene. The CDR3 DNA reads as TGCAGCGCCTCGACAGGGAACACTGAAGCTTTCTTT. Amino acids: CSASTGNTEAFF.

The chain has TRBV7-9 and TRBJ2-3; D might be TRBD1 (5 bases). CDR3 size: 14 residues. V was pared by 1 base and J by 5 bases, with 10 bases between. Germline lookup yields CDR1 SEHNR and CDR2 FQNEAQ (reference sequence). This chain's CDR3 is CASSLEIRGDTQYF. Here the CDR3 DNA reads TGTGCCAGCAGCTTAGAAATTAGGGGAGATACGCAGTATTTT.

This sequence joins TRBV30 and TRBJ2-1; no firm D call. Looked up from germline, CDR1 is GTSNPN and CDR2 is SVGIG (reference sequence). The CDR3 covers 14 residues. V was clipped by 2 bases and J by 0 bases, with 8 bases between them. The DNA for the CDR3 is TGTGCCTGGAGTTATCTTAGCTCCTACAATGAGCAGTTCTTC. This encodes CAWSYLSSYNEQFF.

This chain uses TRBV5-1 with TRBJ2-1, with D perhaps matching TRBD2 (6 bases). CDR1 and CDR2 (germline): SGHRS, YFSETQ. V was pared by 2 bases and J by 7 bases, with 13 bases between. The CDR3 runs to 14 residues. The CDR3 bases are TGCGCCAGCAGCTTAGGAGGGCCGGGGAATGAGCAGTTCTTC. Translating it yields CASSLGGPGNEQFF.